The clone carrying this T cell receptor beta chain has just a few counts. Its specificity is not known. Other DNA sequences in this sample translate to the same CDR3. The germline V and J ends were trimmed by 3 bases and 0 bases, with 11 bases remaining between them. Looked up from germline, CDR1 is SGHTA and CDR2 is FQGNSA. This CDR3 region has 15 residues. The sample comes from a study of shared clonotypes between healthy human individuals. As handled by the study authors: Filtering differed for immunoSEQ, which gave only junction sequences without quality scores. The data were produced by immunoSEQ multiplex PCR, yet TCRdb's version contains in-frame clones alone and is incomplete. D and trimming come from the DNA, and the V and J calls and clone size come from that table. The sample holds about 1 million clones; about 74% are singletons and the top ten take approximately 1.5%. Regarding the study as a whole: Clonotypes shared by all four donors outscored non-shared clonotypes in generation probability. Sequencing depth was expected to influence donor clonotype sharing. Only blood samples were collected, and tissue repertoires likely differ.

The TCR originated in a young man in good health. The sequenced sample was memory CD4+ T cells sorted from blood. Indicated subset: CD45RA-negative fraction. V gene TRBV7-2 combines with J gene TRBJ1-1; D is undetermined. This chain's CDR3 is CASSFFGSMNTEAFF. CDR3 sequence (DNA): TGTGCCAGCAGCTTCTTTGGGAGCATGAACACTGAAGCTTTCTTT. Full variable domain (missing parts from reference TRBV7-2 and TRBJ1-1): GAGVSQSPSNKVTEKGKDVELRCDPISGHTALYWYRQSLGQGLEFLIYFQGNSAPDKSGLPSDRFSAERTGGSVSTLTIQRTQQEDSAVYLCASSFFGSMNTEAFFGQGTRLTVV.